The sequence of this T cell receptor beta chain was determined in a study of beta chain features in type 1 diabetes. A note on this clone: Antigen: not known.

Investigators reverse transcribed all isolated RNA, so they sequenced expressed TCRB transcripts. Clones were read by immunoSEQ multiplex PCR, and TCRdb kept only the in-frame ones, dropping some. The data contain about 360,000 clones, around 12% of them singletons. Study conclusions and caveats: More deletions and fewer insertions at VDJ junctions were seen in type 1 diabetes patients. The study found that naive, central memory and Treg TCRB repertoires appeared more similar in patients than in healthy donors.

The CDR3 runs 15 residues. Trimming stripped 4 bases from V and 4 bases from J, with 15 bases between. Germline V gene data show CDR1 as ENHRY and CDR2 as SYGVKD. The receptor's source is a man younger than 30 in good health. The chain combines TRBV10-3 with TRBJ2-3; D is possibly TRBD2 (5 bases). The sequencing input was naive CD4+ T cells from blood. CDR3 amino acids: CAISGWQNGADTQYF. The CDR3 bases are TGTGCCATCAGTGGGTGGCAAAACGGGGCAGATACGCAGTATTTT.